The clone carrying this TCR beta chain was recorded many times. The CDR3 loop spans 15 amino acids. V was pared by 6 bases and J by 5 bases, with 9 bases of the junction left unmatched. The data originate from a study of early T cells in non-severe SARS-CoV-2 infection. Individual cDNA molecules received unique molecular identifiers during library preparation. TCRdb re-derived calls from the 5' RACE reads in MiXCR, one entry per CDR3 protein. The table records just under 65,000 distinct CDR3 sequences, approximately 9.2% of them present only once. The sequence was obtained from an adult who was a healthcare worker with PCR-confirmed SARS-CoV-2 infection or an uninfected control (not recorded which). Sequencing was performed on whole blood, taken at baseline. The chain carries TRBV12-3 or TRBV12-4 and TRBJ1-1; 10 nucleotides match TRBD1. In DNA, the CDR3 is TGTGCCAGCAGGATGTGGTCGGGACAGGGGACTGAAGCTTTCTTT. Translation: CASRMWSGQGTEAFF.